Detailed here is one T cell receptor (beta chain). What it binds is not known. The sample originates from a study of CD8+CD57+ T cells in acquired aplastic anemia. CD8+CD57+ cell expansion, shown by flow cytometry, had occurred in the patients selected for sequencing. Study-level results: The number of CD8+ CDR3 sequences shared by patients and controls was roughly 31. The study found no significant CD8+ Simpson's diversity difference between patients and controls.

Genomic DNA templated the TCR beta VDJ and CDR3 profiling. Via MiXCR, TCRdb re-called the reads, giving one row per CDR3 protein. The sample consists of roughly 290,000 distinct CDR3 sequences, approximately 57% of them appearing once. The source is a human donor with aplastic anemia. The specimen sequenced was sorted CD4+, CD8+, or CD8+CD57+ T cells (not recorded which) from PBMCs.

CDR3 nucleotide sequence: TGTGCCAGCAGCGTAGCCCCGGGGACGGGGGAGCGGGAGGCTACCTACGAGCAGTACTTC. Residues: CASSVAPGTGEREATYEQYF. The rearrangement joins TRBV9 to TRBJ2-7; 9 bases match TRBD2. After removal of 0 bases from V and 2 bases from J, the junction contained 18 bases not matched to a gene. The CDR3 runs to 20 residues. The germline V gene has CDR1 SGDLS and CDR2 YYNGEE. Full variable domain (outside the CDR3, taken from reference TRBV9 and TRBJ2-7): DSGVTQTPKHLITATGQRVTLRCSPRSGDLSVYWYQQSLDQGLQFLIQYYNGEERAKGNILERFSAQQFPDLHSELNLSSLELGDSALYFCASSVAPGTGEREATYEQYFGPGTRLTVT.